The 2 T cell receptor beta chains in this list originate from one sample, sequenced in a study of Graves' ophthalmopathy and Graves' hyperthyroidism. TCR beta CDR3 regions were amplified from RNA transcripts. The authors performed first-round RT-PCR with HTBI primers and then a second-round multiplex PCR. One entry per CDR3 protein results from TCRdb running MiXCR on the multiplex PCR reads. The data hold 680,000 or so distinct CDR3 sequences, with approximately 22% observed a single time. Sequenced: peripheral blood. These receptors were collected from a woman between 18 and 30 years old with stable Graves' hyperthyroidism. Some clones in this sample may be carry-over from other donors' samples.

The rearrangement joins TRBV18 to TRBJ1-1, with TRBD1 as a possible D gene (6 bases). This CDR3 comprises 15 residues. V was trimmed by 0 bases and J by 3 bases, leaving 11 bases between them. The germline CDR1 and CDR2 sequences are KGHSH and LQKENI. CDR3 protein: CASSPPGQGYTEAFF. CDR3 sequence (DNA): TGTGCCAGCTCACCACCGGGTCAGGGGTACACTGAAGCTTTCTTT.

The chain combines TRBV25-1 with TRBJ1-1; weak D call: TRBD1 (5 bases). Germline CDR1 reads MGHDK; CDR2 reads SYGVNS. This CDR3 is 14 amino acids long. V shed 5 bases and J shed 6 bases, with 16 bases lying between them. CDR3: CASSRGGGFPEAFF. The CDR3 bases are TGTGCCAGCAGTAGGGGAGGCGGCTTCCCTGAAGCTTTCTTT.